This T cell receptor beta chain was identified in a study of cytomegalovirus exposure and HLA in healthy donors. Trimming cost V 5 bases and J 0 bases; bases outside gene matches: 5. The CDR3 totals 16 residues. Germline CDR1 reads SGHVS; CDR2 reads FQNEAQ. The PCR employed 60 Vbeta primers together with 13 Jbeta primers. TCRdb's table, derived via immunoSEQ multiplex PCR, lists solely in-frame clones and lacks some. The repertoire consists of about 300,000 clones, with 86% occurring once and the leading ten covering 3.5% to 4%. This TCR came from a man in his forties in good health and CMV-seropositive. This chain connects TRBV7-8 to TRBJ2-2; TRBD2 matches 8 bases. Sequencing was performed on PBMCs. The CDR3 sequence is CASSLATSANTGELFF. The DNA of the CDR3 is TGTGCCAGCAGCCTCGCGACTAGCGCGAACACCGGGGAGCTGTTTTTT.